These T cell receptor beta chains were read from a single sample in a study of cytomegalovirus exposure and HLA in healthy donors. Sequencing was performed with immunoSEQ multiplex PCR; in TCRdb, only in-frame clones are kept and a portion is missing. The top ten hold about 15% of the sample, which has 150,000 to 200,000 clones, approximately 80% seen once. The sample comprised PBMCs. The receptors come from a woman between 40 and 55 years old in good health and CMV-seronegative. The CDR3 runs from the conserved cysteine through the conserved F or W. The D gene is left open where the match is weak. The size field is filled for only some rows; it gives once, few, many or a size class.

abundance	v_gene	len	j_gene	d_gene	CDR3aa	CDR3nt
.	TRBV28	17	TRBJ1-1	TRBD1	CASSTRTGGLMNTEAFF	TGTGCCAGCAGCACCCGGACAGGCGGGCTTATGAACACTGAAGCTTTCTTT
.	TRBV27	13	TRBJ1-6	.	CASSLFEASPLHF	TGTGCCAGCAGTTTATTCGAGGCTTCACCCCTCCACTTT
.	TRBV7-6	16	TRBJ2-3	TRBD2	CASAVLAGVGTDTQYF	TGTGCCAGTGCGGTGCTAGCGGGAGTTGGCACAGATACGCAGTATTTT
.	TRBV27	13	TRBJ1-1	.	CASSPRGRREAFF	TGTGCCAGCAGTCCCAGGGGACGGAGAGAAGCTTTCTTT
.	TRBV18	14	TRBJ2-5	TRBD1	CASSRQGLQETQYF	TGTGCCAGCTCACGACAGGGGCTTCAAGAGACCCAGTACTTC
.	TRBV28	13	TRBJ1-6	.	CASRTDLVSPLHF	TGTGCCAGCAGGACAGATCTAGTTTCACCCCTCCACTTT
few	TRBV11-2	13	TRBJ1-1	.	CASSLGLHTEAFF	TGTGCCAGCAGCCTAGGACTGCACACTGAAGCTTTCTTT
.	TRBV5-1	13	TRBJ2-1	TRBD1	CASSLNRGYEQFF	TGCGCCAGCAGCTTGAACAGGGGCTATGAGCAGTTCTTC
.	TRBV2	14	TRBJ2-1	TRBD1	CASSGGQGYNEQFF	TGTGCCAGCAGTGGGGGACAGGGATACAATGAGCAGTTCTTC
.	TRBV6-5	15	TRBJ2-7	.	CASSYSQGGRNEQYF	TGTGCCAGCAGTTACTCCCAGGGGGGCAGGAACGAGCAGTACTTC
.	TRBV7-3	15	TRBJ2-3	TRBD2	CASSLGTRATDTQYF	TGTGCCAGCAGCTTAGGGACTAGGGCCACAGATACGCAGTATTTT
once	TRBV28	16	TRBJ1-5	.	CASKGHSEYSNQPQHF	TGTGCCAGCAAGGGACACTCAGAGTATAGCAATCAGCCCCAGCATTTT
.	TRBV7-2	14	TRBJ2-7	TRBD2	CASSFSGRAREQYF	TGTGCCAGCAGCTTTAGTGGGAGGGCCCGCGAGCAGTACTTC
.	TRBV9	19	TRBJ2-3	TRBD2	CASSVALLAGGGEPDTQYF	TGTGCCAGCAGCGTAGCTTTACTAGCGGGGGGCGGTGAGCCAGATACGCAGTATTTT
.	TRBV28	15	TRBJ1-2	TRBD1	CASSLPGQQDYGYTF	TGTGCCAGCAGTCTCCCGGGACAGCAAGACTATGGCTACACCTTC
.	TRBV18	18	TRBJ2-6	.	CASSPIQGSRSGANVLTF	TGTGCCAGCTCCCCGATACAGGGTTCGCGCTCTGGGGCCAACGTCCTGACTTTC
.	TRBV28	16	TRBJ1-4	.	CASRPLTGQHNEKLFF	TGTGCCAGCAGACCCCTAACTGGGCAGCATAATGAAAAACTGTTTTTT
once	TRBV9	17	TRBJ2-2	.	CASSVARKGENTGELFF	TGTGCCAGCAGCGTAGCTCGCAAGGGAGAGAACACCGGGGAGCTGTTTTTT
few	TRBV7-9	14	TRBJ1-1	TRBD1	CASSPQGGNTEAFF	TGTGCCAGCAGCCCACAGGGGGGGAACACTGAAGCTTTCTTT
.	TRBV20-1	11	TRBJ2-3	.	CSAAIGDTEYF	TGCAGTGCGGCGATAGGGGACACCGAGTATTTT
.	TRBV6-1	14	TRBJ2-2	TRBD2	CASRSSGGTGELFF	TGTGCCAGCAGAAGTAGCGGGGGCACCGGGGAGCTGTTTTTT
.	TRBV4-3	15	TRBJ1-2	.	CASSQGLRGSDGYTF	TGCGCCAGCAGCCAAGGTTTAAGAGGGAGTGATGGCTACACCTTC
.	TRBV11-2	15	TRBJ1-1	.	CASSLVAGVFLEAFF	TGTGCCAGCAGCTTAGTAGCAGGGGTTTTTTTGGAAGCTTTCTTT
.	TRBV7-9	14	TRBJ1-4	TRBD1	CASSRQGGNEKLFF	TGTGCCAGCAGCCGACAGGGAGGTAATGAAAAACTGTTTTTT
.	TRBV25-1	15	TRBJ2-1	TRBD2	CASSGPLGGNNEQFF	TGTGCCAGCAGTGGCCCTCTCGGGGGGAACAATGAGCAGTTCTTC
.	TRBV28	13	TRBJ2-7	.	CASEESDTYEQYF	TGTGCCAGCGAGGAATCAGATACTTACGAGCAGTACTTC
.	TRBV6-5	15	TRBJ2-7	.	CASSYIANMVYEQYF	TGTGCCAGCAGTTACATCGCTAATATGGTCTACGAGCAGTACTTC
few	TRBV6-5	16	TRBJ2-4	TRBD2	CASSYGTSGGENSQYF	TGTGCCAGCAGTTACGGGACTAGCGGGGGGGAAAACAGTCAGTACTTC
.	TRBV7-9	15	TRBJ1-2	.	CSSSGRGLSNYGYTF	TGTTCCAGCAGCGGACGAGGACTTTCTAACTATGGCTACACCTTC